This T cell receptor (beta chain) was retrieved from a study of blood T cell repertoires in COVID-19. Whole-study context: Samples of COVID-19 (acute and convalescent) were obtained from the United States, Italy and Spain. Sources were T cells, B-cell-depleted T cells, or PBMCs; the material itself was cDNA or gDNA.

The method was immunoSEQ multiplex PCR; TCRdb's version includes in-frame clones alone and lacks a portion of them. Counted here are under 150,000 clones, about 80% occurring once; the ten biggest clones make up about 2.9%. Deletions cut 5 bases from V and 6 bases from J, with 17 bases between. Germline CDR1 reads LNHDA; CDR2 reads SQIVND (reference sequence). The CDR3 is 15 residues long. Residents of approximately 25 US areas, aged roughly 18 to 89 years, made up the participants. For recovered donors of Cohort 3, there were two negative PCRs, clearance, or symptom resolution. The genes are TRBV19 and TRBJ2-1, with D tentatively TRBD2 (5 bases). This receptor was identified in a woman between 50 and 59 years old who had recovered from COVID-19. The sample comprised PBMCs or T cells enriched from blood (not recorded which). CDR3 in amino acids: CASSPEGIRINEQFF. The CDR3 coding sequence is TGTGCCAGTAGTCCCGAGGGAATCCGTATCAATGAGCAGTTCTTC.